These 9 T cell receptor beta chains were sequenced from one sample in a study of blood T cell repertoires in COVID-19 (dated by TCRdb to the early 2020s). Library construction relied on the immunoSEQ multiplex PCR assay. The immuneACCESS repertoire file appears here via TCRdb, limited to in-frame rearrangements. These files lack a portion of the clones; in checked studies, under half of the deficit traces to unresolved V genes, and the cause of the others is not known. Here the sample has about 280,000 clones; 75% to 90% occur a single time. In total, the top ten clones hold under 3% of the sample. Input material: PBMCs or T cells enriched from blood (not recorded which). The receptors shown here come from a woman in her forties or fifties who had recovered from COVID-19.

V usage is TRBV29-1 and J usage is TRBJ1-1, with D tentatively TRBD1 (5 bases). Trimming cost V 2 bases and J 2 bases, with 9 bases left between them. The CDR3 consists of 13 residues. The germline gives CDR1 SQVTM, CDR2 ANQGSEA. The CDR3 bases are TGCAGCGTTGAACGGGGGGTAAACACTGAAGCTTTCTTT. This translates into CSVERGVNTEAFF.

J is TRBJ1-5 and V is TRBV12-3 or TRBV12-4; D unresolved. Trimming removed 3 bases from V and 3 bases from J, with 6 bases in between. The CDR3 covers 13 residues. The CDR3 DNA is TGTGCCAGCAGTTTCGGTCTCAATCAGCCCCAGCATTTT. Protein: CASSFGLNQPQHF.

The V gene is TRBV2, the J gene TRBJ2-1, with a tentative D call TRBD2 (6 bases). Germline V CDR1 and CDR2: SNHLY, FYNNEI. V lost 7 bases and J lost 6, with 25 bases in between. This CDR3 is 17 amino acids long. The CDR3 is CASKIGDFRSTGNEQFF. As DNA, the CDR3 is TGTGCCAGCAAGATAGGGGACTTCCGGTCGACGGGCAATGAGCAGTTCTTC.

The V gene is TRBV19, the J gene TRBJ1-5; possibly TRBD1 for D (6 bases). Germline V gene lookup returns CDR1 LNHDA and CDR2 SQIVND (reference sequence). V lost 7 bases and J 2 bases, leaving 21 bases between the germline ends. The CDR3 consists of 17 residues. The CDR3 region is CASTERTGLIGNQPQHF. CDR3 DNA: TGTGCCAGTACCGAACGCACAGGGTTGATTGGCAATCAGCCCCAGCATTTT.

The genes are TRBV9 and TRBJ1-1; 8 bases line up with TRBD1. Germline CDR1 is SGDLS and CDR2 is YYNGEE. CDR3 size: 16 residues. The V and J ends lost 0 bases and 3 bases, in that order; junction bases with no gene match: 7. CDR3 DNA sequence: TGTGCCAGCAGCGTAGGGGGCAGGGGGCTGGACACTGAAGCTTTCTTT. Translated, it gives CASSVGGRGLDTEAFF. Full variable domain (missing parts from reference TRBV9 and TRBJ1-1): DSGVTQTPKHLITATGQRVTLRCSPRSGDLSVYWYQQSLDQGLQFLIQYYNGEERAKGNILERFSAQQFPDLHSELNLSSLELGDSALYFCASSVGGRGLDTEAFFGQGTRLTVV.

The chain couples TRBV2 to TRBJ1-3, with TRBD1 matching over 9 bases. CDR1 SNHLY and CDR2 FYNNEI come from the germline V gene. V gave up 6 bases and J gave up 0 bases; unmatched junction bases: 9. This CDR3 is 17 amino acids long. CDR3 residues: CASSAGTGRSSGNTIYF. Written as DNA, the CDR3 is TGTGCCAGCAGCGCCGGGACAGGGAGGAGCTCTGGAAACACCATATATTTT.

The J gene is TRBJ1-3, the V gene TRBV6-5, with a tentative D call TRBD1 (6 bases). CDR1 is MNHEY, CDR2 SVGAGI, per germline. The CDR3 totals 13 residues. Trimming shortened V by 6 bases and J by 1 base, and 7 bases separated the two germline ends. The CDR3, as DNA: TGTGCCAGCAGCACAGGGTCTGGAAACACCATATATTTT. Its translation is CASSTGSGNTIYF.

The rearrangement uses TRBV7-8 and TRBJ1-6; D is perhaps TRBD1 (5 bases). CDR1 is SGHVS, CDR2 FQNEAQ, per germline. V was cut by 5 bases and J by 9 bases, with 20 bases left in between. This CDR3 has 16 amino acids. The CDR3 nucleotides read TGTGCCAGCAGCACCTACCGACAGAGTGGTAGTTCACCCCTCCACTTT. It translates to CASSTYRQSGSSPLHF.

The rearrangement links TRBV11-2 to TRBJ1-4, with a possible D match to TRBD1 (6 bases). Germline-derived CDR1 and CDR2 are SGHAT and FQNNGV. The CDR3 is 16 amino acids. Trimming removed 0 bases at V and 4 bases at J, with 12 bases between. The CDR3 protein is CASSLEGGAFNEKLFF. CDR3 sequence (DNA): TGTGCCAGCAGCTTAGAGGGGGGGGCCTTTAATGAAAAACTGTTTTTT.